This paragraph reports one T cell receptor (beta chain). TCRdb reanalysed the 5' RACE reads using MiXCR and keeps one entry per CDR3 protein. Altogether 400,000 or so distinct CDR3 sequences are present, 15% to 25% being singletons, with the ten largest covering 8.4%. The data derive from a study of T-cell memory formation after mild COVID-19. This CDR3 has 15 residues. The V gene lost 1 base and the J gene lost 0 bases, with 10 bases spanning the gap. This TCR was recovered from an adult woman who had mild COVID-19 (a few samples of this study predate the infection). Cell type and time point are not known. The sequencing sample was made of PBMCs or a T cell subset sorted from them (not recorded which). The V call is TRBV12-3 or TRBV12-4, the J call TRBJ2-7, with a possible D match to TRBD1 (5 bases). This CDR3 reads CASSLDWGSSYEQYF. The DNA of the CDR3 is TGTGCCAGCAGTTTAGACTGGGGCAGCTCCTACGAGCAGTACTTC.